Sequencing of this T cell receptor (beta chain) was carried out in a study of blood T cell repertoires in COVID-19. The repertoire was sequenced with immunoSEQ multiplex PCR; TCRdb's copy has only in-frame clones and lacks some. The data contain 300,000 to 450,000 clones, over 75% of them singletons. This CDR3 is built from 16 residues. Trimming cost V 2 bases and J 8 bases, with 18 bases left between them. Germline CDR1 is SNHLY and CDR2 is FYNNEI. The source of this sequence is a young man who had recovered from COVID-19. The chain recombines TRBV2 with TRBJ2-2; perhaps TRBD2 as D (6 bases). Sequencing was performed on PBMCs or T cells enriched from blood (not recorded which). CDR3: CASSEMGGSIEGELFF. CDR3 DNA sequence: TGTGCCAGCAGTGAAATGGGGGGTTCGATTGAAGGGGAGCTGTTTTTT.